This T cell receptor (beta chain) stems from a study of CD8+ T cells in alopecia areata. It was cDNA, reverse transcribed from extracted RNA, that served as the sequencing template. Sequencing used immunoSEQ multiplex PCR; TCRdb keeps in-frame clones, though not all of them. The sample lists some 200,000 clones; 56% were seen once. The CDR3 is 13 amino acids. In germline, CDR1 is SQVTM, CDR2 ANQGSEA. Trimming pared 3 bases from V and 2 bases from J, leaving 10 bases between. The J gene is TRBJ1-2, the V gene TRBV29-1; tentative D call: TRBD1 (6 bases). The TCR comes from a human donor in good health. Sequencing used CD8+ T cells sorted from blood. The CDR3: CSVEDSYNYGYTF. As DNA, the CDR3 is TGCAGCGTTGAGGACAGCTACAACTATGGCTACACCTTC.